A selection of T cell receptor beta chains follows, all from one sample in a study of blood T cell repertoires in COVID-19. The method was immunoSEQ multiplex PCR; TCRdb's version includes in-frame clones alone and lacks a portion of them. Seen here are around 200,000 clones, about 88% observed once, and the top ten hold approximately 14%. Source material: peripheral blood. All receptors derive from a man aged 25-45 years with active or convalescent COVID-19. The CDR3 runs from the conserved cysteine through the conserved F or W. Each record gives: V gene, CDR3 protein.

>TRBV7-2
CASSSDSNTEAFF
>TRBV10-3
CAISESSGRADTQYF
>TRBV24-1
CATSDRRLERDTGELFF
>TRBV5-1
CASSNPRVGNTDTQYF
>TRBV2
CASTKTGNQPQHF
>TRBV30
CAWTYRSVTDTQYF
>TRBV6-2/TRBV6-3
CASSYTRDQPQHF
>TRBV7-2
CASSQGGPPQTQYF
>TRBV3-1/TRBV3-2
CASSPDFRGLNEQFF
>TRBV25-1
CASSWDYGEQFF
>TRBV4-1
CASSQGDRGRGNEKLFF
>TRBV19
CATRLKAGGTNEKLFF
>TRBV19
CASSDRGQNSPLHF
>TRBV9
CASSATGGAKYTEAFF
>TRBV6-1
CASSEGGGLYGYTF
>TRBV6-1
CASSEYPTGTSERTYEQYF
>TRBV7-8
CASSRGTGENYGYTF
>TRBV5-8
CASSPKGATNEKLFF
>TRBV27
CASGPSGSSPDTQYF
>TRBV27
CASSSLQGNTEAFF
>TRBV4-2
CASSQDSFGQTGNTEAFF
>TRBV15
CATSVTNHITDTQYF
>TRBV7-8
CASSTTEESYQPQHF
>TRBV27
CASSLDRKYYGYTF
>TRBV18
CASSPGQGREAFF
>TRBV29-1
CSVGTGAGEKLFF
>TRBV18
CASSQGQVAEAFF
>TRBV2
CASSELAGVQETQYF
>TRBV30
CAWRIEGSGNTIYF
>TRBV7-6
CASSFGSGAGGTGELFF
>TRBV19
CASSSGTPAYEQYF
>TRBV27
CASSSAGGGGYEQYF
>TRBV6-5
CASRSQGRYGYTF
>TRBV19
CASSLHVGGGRSNQPQHF
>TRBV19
CASKGTGGLMNTEAFF
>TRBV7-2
CASSLRGHDNSPLHF
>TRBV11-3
CASSYKTGELFF
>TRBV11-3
CASRFRGEQFF
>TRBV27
CASSWGPTRDRGNYNEQFF
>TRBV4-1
CASSQESPDRYNEQFF
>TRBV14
CASSQDLAGGNGYTF
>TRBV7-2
CASSPGGTSGKSSDTQYF
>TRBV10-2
CASIPDLGGPTRGGF
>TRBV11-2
CASSLGGGTKNIQYF
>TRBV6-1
CASSERQQTSGGGSNEQFF
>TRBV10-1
CASSDGAKTQYF
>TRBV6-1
CASSEQETAEAFF
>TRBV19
CASSLILGSGANVLTF
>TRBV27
CASSSASGINGYTF